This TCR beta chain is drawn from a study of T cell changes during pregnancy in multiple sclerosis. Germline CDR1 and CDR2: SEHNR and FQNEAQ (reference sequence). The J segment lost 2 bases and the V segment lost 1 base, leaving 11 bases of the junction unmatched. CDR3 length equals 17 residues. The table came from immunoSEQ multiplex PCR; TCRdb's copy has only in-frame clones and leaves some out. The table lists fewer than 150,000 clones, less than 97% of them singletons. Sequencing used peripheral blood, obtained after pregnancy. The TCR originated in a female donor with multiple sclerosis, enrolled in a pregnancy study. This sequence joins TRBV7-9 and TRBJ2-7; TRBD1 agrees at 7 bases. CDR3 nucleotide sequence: TGTGCCAGCAGCTTAGGGCTAGGGGGCTTCGAAGCCTACGAGCAGTACTTC. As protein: CASSLGLGGFEAYEQYF.